Reported below is one T cell receptor beta chain. This entry is derived from a study of blood T cell repertoires in COVID-19. The assay was immunoSEQ multiplex PCR, and TCRdb's table has in-frame clones only and misses some. The sample lists roughly 260,000 clones; approximately 85% were seen once. The germline V and J ends were trimmed by 6 bases and 2 bases, with 13 bases remaining between them. CDR3 length: 14 residues. The V gene's germline CDR1 is SNHLY and CDR2 FYNNEI. Recovered status applied to Cohort 3 donors who had two consecutive negative PCRs. It also applied to those with clearance or with symptom resolution.

The TCR was taken from a woman aged 45-65 years who had recovered from COVID-19. Material for sequencing was PBMCs or T cells enriched from blood (not recorded which). The genes are TRBV2 and TRBJ1-2, with TRBD1 as a possible D gene (6 bases). The DNA of the CDR3 is TGTGCCAGCAGGAGATTAACAGGGAACTATGGCTACACCTTC. This translates into CASRRLTGNYGYTF. Drawing the rest from reference TRBV2 and TRBJ1-2, the complete variable domain is EPEVTQTPSHQVTQMGQEVILRCVPISNHLYFYWYRQILGQKVEFLVSFYNNEISEKSEIFDDQFSVERPDGSNFTLKIRSTKLEDSAMYFCASRRLTGNYGYTFGSGTRLTVV.